This TCR beta chain came from a study of OX40 agonist ivuxolimab in advanced cancers. Overall study: Having had anti-PD-1, anti-PD-L1 or anti-CTLA-4 therapy before was allowed, and over 35% had some.

The assay was immunoSEQ multiplex PCR, and TCRdb's table has in-frame clones only and misses some. The sample holds around 70,000 clones; more than 75% are singletons and the top ten take around 5%. General study points: People who partly responded at 0.1-3.0 mg/kg had some of the least clonal expansion seen. Blood T cells, both CD4+ and CD8+, expanded clonally by week 6 at 0.1 to 3.0 mg/kg.

The CDR3 covers 13 residues. The V end lost 4 bases, the J end lost 10 bases, and 14 bases lay between the germline ends. Germline V CDR1 and CDR2: MGHRA, YSYEKL. The table lists this clone with a few counts. Its antigen is undetermined. The sequence came from an adult with an advanced solid tumor such as melanoma, head and neck, liver or kidney cancer. This sequence joins TRBV4-1 and TRBJ2-1; D not resolved. Source: CD4+ or CD8+ T cells sorted from blood, taken in a trial of the OX40 agonist ivuxolimab. The CDR3 nucleotides read TGCGCCAGCAGCCGGCAGCTAACTGGCGAGCAGTTCTTC. Its protein is CASSRQLTGEQFF.